A single sample gave rise to the 11 T cell receptor beta chains below, sequenced in a study of sequential checkpoint blockade in melanoma. Treatment specified: randomized to nivolumab then ipilimumab (arm A) or the reverse (arm B). Here immunoSEQ multiplex PCR was the method, and the copy in TCRdb shows in-frame clones only, minus some. The sample includes 600 or so clones, over 20% seen only once; the top ten take less than 25%. The sample here was tumor tissue (inferred from file names), taken from a patient given nivolumab and ipilimumab in sequence. The receptors were sampled from a human donor with melanoma.

The CDR3 DNA reads as TGTGCTAGTGGCTCGGCCGGGACCCCAAGTCAGTACTTC. It codes for CASGSAGTPSQYF. The gene calls are TRBV12-5 and TRBJ2-7; D might be TRBD1 or TRBD2, each matching 5 bases. The CDR3 is made up of 13 amino acids. V lost 6 bases to trimming and J lost 10 bases, with 19 bases between them. Looked up from germline, CDR1 is LGHNT and CDR2 is FRNRAP.

Within the sample, this clone is large (0.1 to 1%). This rearrangement joins TRBV11-3 to TRBJ2-7, with 8 bases lining up with TRBD2. With 5 bases clipped from V and 2 bases from J, the junction kept 14 bases outside the gene matches. Germline loops: CDR1 SGHNT, CDR2 YENEEA. The CDR3 runs 17 residues. This CDR3 reads CASSLQLSGTRAYEQYF. The CDR3 bases are TGTGCCAGCAGCCTACAACTTTCCGGGACTAGAGCCTACGAGCAGTACTTC. The entire variable domain, with the rest obtained from reference TRBV11-3 and TRBJ2-7, is as follows: EAGVVQSPRYKIIEKKQPVAFWCNPISGHNTLYWYLQNLGQGPELLIRYENEEAVDDSQLPKDRFSAERLKGVDSTLKIQPAELGDSAVYLCASSLQLSGTRAYEQYFGPGTRLTVT.

This clone was observed a few times. The rearrangement joins TRBV6-8 to TRBJ2-1; D is unclear. This CDR3 region has 13 residues. Germline CDR1 MNHGY, CDR2 SAAAGT. Trimming pared 5 bases from V and 9 bases from J, leaving 14 bases between. CDR3 region: CASSPTMLREQFF. CDR3 DNA sequence: TGTGCCAGCAGTCCCACTATGCTGCGTGAGCAGTTCTTC.

This clone was detected a few times. This chain links TRBV9 with TRBJ2-2; tentatively, D is TRBD1 (6 bases). CDR1 and CDR2 from the germline V gene are SGDLS and YYNGEE. This CDR3 contains 15 residues. V lost 4 bases and J 7 bases, leaving 17 bases between the germline ends. CDR3 in amino acids: CASSPGQLVDGELFF. CDR3 DNA: TGTGCCAGCAGCCCCGGACAGTTAGTGGACGGGGAGCTGTTTTTT. Based on the CDR3 plus reference TRBV9 and TRBJ2-2, the full variable domain is DSGVTQTPKHLITATGQRVTLRCSPRSGDLSVYWYQQSLDQGLQFLIQYYNGEERAKGNILERFSAQQFPDLHSELNLSSLELGDSALYFCASSPGQLVDGELFFGEGSRLTVL.

The gene calls are TRBV9 and TRBJ2-2; D not resolved. Germline V gene lookup returns CDR1 SGDLS and CDR2 YYNGEE. The CDR3 runs to 14 residues. Trimming pared 3 bases from V and 7 bases from J, leaving 13 bases between. The chain's CDR3 is CASSAHDLGGELFF. The CDR3 coding sequence is TGTGCCAGCAGCGCCCATGATCTGGGCGGGGAGCTGTTTTTT. Variable domain in full (rest from reference TRBV9 and TRBJ2-2): DSGVTQTPKHLITATGQRVTLRCSPRSGDLSVYWYQQSLDQGLQFLIQYYNGEERAKGNILERFSAQQFPDLHSELNLSSLELGDSALYFCASSAHDLGGELFFGEGSRLTVL.

The rearrangement links TRBV19 to TRBJ2-5, with a tentative D call TRBD2 (5 bases). CDR1 is LNHDA, CDR2 SQIVND, per germline (reference sequence). The CDR3 spans 12 residues. The V and J ends lost 6 bases and 7 bases respectively, with 12 bases between them. CDR3 nucleotides: TGTGCCAGTAGCGGGCTAGAGGGGACCCAGTACTTC. As protein: CASSGLEGTQYF.

This clone qualifies as medium-sized. J is TRBJ2-5 and V is TRBV9, with D maybe TRBD2 (7 bases). CDR1 SGDLS and CDR2 YYNGEE come from the germline V gene. V was trimmed by 5 bases and J by 4 bases, leaving 18 bases between them. The CDR3 sequence is 15 residues long. CDR3 loop: CASSVIVRGGETQYF. The CDR3 region has the DNA TGTGCCAGCAGTGTTATCGTTAGGGGGGGAGAGACCCAGTACTTC.

In its sample, this clone ranks as medium-sized. Germline and junction disagree at one end, which may indicate a read error. The J gene is TRBJ2-2, the V gene TRBV11-3; D possibly corresponds to TRBD2 (5 bases). The CDR3 length is 14 residues. Germline V gene sequence: CDR1 SGHNT, CDR2 YENEEA. The chain's CDR3 is CASSLDYNTGELFF. The CDR3 bases are TGTGCCAGCAGCCTAGACTACAACACCGGGGAGCTGTTTTTT. Supplemented by reference TRBV11-3 and TRBJ2-2, the full variable domain reads EAGVVQSPRYKIIEKKQPVAFWCNPISGHNTLYWYLQNLGQGPELLIRYENEEAVDDSQLPKDRFSAERLKGVDSTLKIQPAELGDSAVYLCASSLDYNTGELFFGEGSRLTVL.

This clone has more than one count but fewer than ten. This chain uses TRBV6-8 with TRBJ2-1; D possibly corresponds to TRBD2 (5 bases). This CDR3 region has 15 residues. The ends were cut back, 6 bases at V and 1 base at J, with 13 bases in the middle. The germline CDR1 and CDR2 sequences are MNHGY and SAAAGT. The CDR3: CASRLGVSSYNEQFF. The DNA for the CDR3 is TGTGCCAGCAGACTCGGGGTTTCATCCTACAATGAGCAGTTCTTC.

This clone counts as medium-sized. One end of the junction does not line up with germline, which may come from a read error. This chain links TRBV11-3 with TRBJ2-7; D might be TRBD1 (7 bases). The CDR3 covers 15 residues. CDR1 and CDR2 (germline): SGHNT, YENEEA. This CDR3 is CASSVDRDFSYEQYF. CDR3 nucleotide sequence: TGTGCCAGCAGCGTAGACAGGGACTTTTCCTACGAGCAGTACTTC.

This clone is termed large. V gene TRBV11-3 combines with J gene TRBJ1-1; perhaps TRBD1 as D (5 bases). This CDR3 is built from 14 residues. The germline V and J ends were trimmed by 1 base and 1 base, with 7 bases remaining between them. The germline V gene encodes CDR1 SGHNT and CDR2 YENEEA. CDR3 DNA sequence: TGTGCCAGCAGCTTAGTTGGGGGGAACACTGAAGCTTTCTTT. Its protein is CASSLVGGNTEAFF.